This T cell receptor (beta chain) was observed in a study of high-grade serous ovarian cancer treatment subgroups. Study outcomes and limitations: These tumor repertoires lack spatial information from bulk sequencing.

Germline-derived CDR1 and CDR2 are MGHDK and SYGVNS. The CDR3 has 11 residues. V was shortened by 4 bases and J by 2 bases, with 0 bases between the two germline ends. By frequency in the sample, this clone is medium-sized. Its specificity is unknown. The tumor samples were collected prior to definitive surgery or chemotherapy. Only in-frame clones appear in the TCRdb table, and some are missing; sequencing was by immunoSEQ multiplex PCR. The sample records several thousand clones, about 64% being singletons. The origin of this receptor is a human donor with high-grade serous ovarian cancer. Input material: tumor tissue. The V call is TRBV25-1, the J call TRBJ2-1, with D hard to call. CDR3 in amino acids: CASSAYNEQFF. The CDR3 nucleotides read TGTGCCAGCAGTGCCTACAATGAGCAGTTCTTC. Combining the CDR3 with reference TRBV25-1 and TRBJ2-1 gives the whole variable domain EADIYQTPRYLVIGTGKKITLECSQTMGHDKMYWYQQDPGMELHLIHYSYGVNSTEKGDLSSESTVSRIRTEHFPLTLESARPSHTSQYLCASSAYNEQFFGPGTRLTVL.